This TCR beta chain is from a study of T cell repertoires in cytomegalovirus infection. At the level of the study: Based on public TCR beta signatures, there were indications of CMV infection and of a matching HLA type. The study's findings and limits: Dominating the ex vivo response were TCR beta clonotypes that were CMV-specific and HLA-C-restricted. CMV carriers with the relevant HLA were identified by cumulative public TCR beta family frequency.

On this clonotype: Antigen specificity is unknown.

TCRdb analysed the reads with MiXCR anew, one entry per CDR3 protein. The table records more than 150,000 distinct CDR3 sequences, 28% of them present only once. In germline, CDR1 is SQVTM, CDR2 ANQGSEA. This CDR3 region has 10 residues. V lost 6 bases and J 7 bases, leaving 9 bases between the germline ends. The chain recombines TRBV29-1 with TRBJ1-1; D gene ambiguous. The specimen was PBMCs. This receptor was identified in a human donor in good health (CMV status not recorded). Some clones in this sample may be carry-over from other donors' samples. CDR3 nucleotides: TGCAGCGTGGGTCTTGGTGAAGCTTTCTTT. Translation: CSVGLGEAFF. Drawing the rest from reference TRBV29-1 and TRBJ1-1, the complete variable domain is SAVISQKPSRDICQRGTSLTIQCQVDSQVTMMFWYRQQPGQSLTLIATANQGSEATYESGFVIDKFPISRPNLTFSTLTVSNMSPEDSSIYLCSVGLGEAFFGQGTRLTVV.